The 10 T cell receptor beta chains presented below share a single source sample, sequenced in a study of cytomegalovirus exposure and HLA in healthy donors. Primers: 60 Vbeta forward and 13 Jbeta reverse. Only in-frame clones appear in the TCRdb table, and some are missing; sequencing was by immunoSEQ multiplex PCR. Seen here are around 230,000 clones, around 78% observed once, and the top ten hold about 0.5%. The material sequenced was PBMCs. The receptor set was obtained from a boy between 10 and 17 years old in good health and CMV-seronegative.

The chain is built from TRBV6-1 and TRBJ1-1, with D perhaps matching TRBD1 (6 bases). V shed 3 bases and J shed 0 bases, with 17 bases lying between them. Germline CDR1 MNHNS, CDR2 SASEGT. The CDR3 sequence is 17 residues long. CDR3: CASSERTEFIMNTEAFF. CDR3 nucleotides: TGTGCCAGCAGTGAGAGGACAGAGTTCATAATGAACACTGAAGCTTTCTTT.

This clone occurred a few times. This sequence joins TRBV5-4 and TRBJ1-4; 7 nucleotides align to TRBD1. With 0 bases clipped from V and 3 bases from J, the junction kept 5 bases outside the gene matches. CDR3 length: 16 amino acids. CDR1 is SGHNT, CDR2 YYREEE, per germline (reference sequence). CDR3 DNA: TGTGCCAGCAGCTTGGGACAGGGAACCTCTAATGAAAAACTGTTTTTT. Its protein product is CASSLGQGTSNEKLFF.

This clone has just one count. The CDR3 nucleotides are TGTGCCAGCAGCCTTAGCGGGGGGGTCCAAGAGACCCAGTACTTC. The encoded protein is CASSLSGGVQETQYF. V gene TRBV6-5 combines with J gene TRBJ2-5; 11 bases are a match to TRBD2. This CDR3 has 15 amino acids. Germline assignment: CDR1 MNHEY and CDR2 SVGAGI. V was clipped by 6 bases and J by 1 base; unmatched bases: 4.

The chain joins TRBV5-5 to TRBJ2-1; D is uncertain. The V gene lost 4 bases and the J gene lost 6 bases, with 8 bases spanning the gap. Germline V lookup: CDR1 SGHKS, CDR2 YYEKEE (reference sequence). The CDR3 is 12 residues long. The CDR3 loop is CASSPTPNEQFF. Here the CDR3 DNA reads TGTGCCAGCAGCCCTACCCCCAATGAGCAGTTCTTC.

V usage is TRBV11-2 and J usage is TRBJ1-2; 7 bases align to TRBD1. Germline CDR1 SGHAT, CDR2 FQNNGV. V dropped 5 bases and J dropped 3; count of bases not matched to a gene: 6. The CDR3 is 14 amino acids. CDR3 sequence (DNA): TGTGCCAGCAGCCGTAACAGGGGCGACTATGGCTACACCTTC. The encoded protein is CASSRNRGDYGYTF.

V and J are TRBV5-4 and TRBJ2-7; perhaps TRBD2 as D (5 bases). The CDR3 covers 13 residues. V was trimmed by 2 bases and J by 7 bases, leaving 13 bases between them. Germline V gives CDR1 SGHNT, CDR2 YYREEE (reference sequence). The CDR3 nucleotides read TGTGCCAGCAGCTTCGGGGAGAGTTTGGAGCAGTACTTC. Translated: CASSFGESLEQYF.

This chain uses TRBV6-5 with TRBJ2-7; 7 bases match TRBD1. CDR1 MNHEY and CDR2 SVGAGI come from the germline V gene. The CDR3 spans 15 residues. The ends lost 10 bases at V and 0 bases at J; junction bases unmatched: 12. The CDR3 spells CATTPARGNSYEQYF. In nucleotides, the CDR3 is TGTGCCACCACTCCTGCCAGGGGGAACTCCTACGAGCAGTACTTC.

The chain joins TRBV11-2 to TRBJ2-5; D gene uncertain. The J call could be wrong; TRBJ2-7 is a better fit for the DNA end. The CDR3 runs to 13 residues. The V gene's germline CDR1 is SGHAT and CDR2 FQNNGV. CDR3 in amino acids: CASSLDPTYEQYF. Here the CDR3 DNA reads TGTGCCAGCAGCTTAGATCCCACCTACGAGCAGTACTTC.

The J gene is TRBJ1-3, the V gene TRBV9; D not certain. The germline V and J ends were trimmed by 3 bases and 6 bases, with 4 bases remaining between them. The CDR3 runs 11 residues. From germline, CDR1 is SGDLS and CDR2 YYNGEE. The CDR3: CASSALNTIYF. Here the CDR3 DNA reads TGTGCCAGCAGCGCGTTAAACACCATATATTTT.

This clone has a handful of counts. The chain employs TRBV10-2 and TRBJ1-1; D unclear. Trimming pared 5 bases from V and 1 base from J, leaving 5 bases between. This CDR3 is built from 12 residues. Germline-derived CDR1 and CDR2 are WSHSY and SAAADI. The CDR3 DNA sequence: TGCGCCAGCAGTAGGAGGAACACTGAAGCTTTCTTT. Its translation: CASSRRNTEAFF.